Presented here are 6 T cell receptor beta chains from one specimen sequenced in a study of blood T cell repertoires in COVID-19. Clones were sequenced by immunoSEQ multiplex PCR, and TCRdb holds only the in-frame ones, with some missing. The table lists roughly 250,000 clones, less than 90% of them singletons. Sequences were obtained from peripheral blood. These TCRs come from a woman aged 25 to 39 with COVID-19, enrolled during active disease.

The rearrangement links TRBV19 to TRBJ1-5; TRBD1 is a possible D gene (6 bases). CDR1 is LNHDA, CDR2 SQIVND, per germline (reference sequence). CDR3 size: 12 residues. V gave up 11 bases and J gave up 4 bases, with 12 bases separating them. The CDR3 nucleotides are TGTGCCGGCGGGGGGCGGAATCAGCCCCAGCATTTT. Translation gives CAGGGRNQPQHF.

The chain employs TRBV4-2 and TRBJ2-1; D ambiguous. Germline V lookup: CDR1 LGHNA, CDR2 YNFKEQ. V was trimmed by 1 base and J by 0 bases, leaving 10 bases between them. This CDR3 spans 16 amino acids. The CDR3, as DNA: TGTGCCAGCAGCCAAGTTTTGCTTAGCTCCTACAATGAGCAGTTCTTC. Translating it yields CASSQVLLSSYNEQFF.

The CDR3 DNA sequence: TGTGCCAGCAGCCCAGCCCTAGCGGGCCAAGAGACCCAGTACTTC. Protein: CASSPALAGQETQYF. The chain recombines TRBV5-6 with TRBJ2-5, with TRBD2 matching over 8 bases. The CDR3 has 15 residues. With 4 bases clipped from V and 1 base from J, the junction kept 6 bases outside the gene matches. Germline CDR1 is SGHDT and CDR2 is YYEEEE.

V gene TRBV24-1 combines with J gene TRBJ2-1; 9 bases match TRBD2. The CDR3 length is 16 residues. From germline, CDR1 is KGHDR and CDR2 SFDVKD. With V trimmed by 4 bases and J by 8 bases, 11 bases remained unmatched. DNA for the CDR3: TGTGCCACCAGTGACCCCCTGAGCGGGGGGAAGGATGAGCAGTTCTTC. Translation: CATSDPLSGGKDEQFF.

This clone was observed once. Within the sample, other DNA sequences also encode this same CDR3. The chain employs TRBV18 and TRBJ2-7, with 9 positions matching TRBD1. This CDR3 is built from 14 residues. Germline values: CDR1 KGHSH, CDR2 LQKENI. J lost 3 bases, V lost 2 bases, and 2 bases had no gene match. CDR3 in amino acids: CASSPGTGFYEQYF. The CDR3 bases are TGTGCCAGCTCACCAGGGACAGGGTTCTACGAGCAGTACTTC.

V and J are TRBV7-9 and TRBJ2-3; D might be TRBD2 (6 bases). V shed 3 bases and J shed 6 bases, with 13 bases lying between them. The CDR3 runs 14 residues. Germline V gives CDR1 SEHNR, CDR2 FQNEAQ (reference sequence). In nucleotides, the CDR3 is TGTGCCAGCAGCTTTTCGACTAGGCGCGATACGCAGTATTTT. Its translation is CASSFSTRRDTQYF. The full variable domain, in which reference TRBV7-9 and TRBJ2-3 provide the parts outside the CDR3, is DTGVSQNPRHKITKRGQNVTFRCDPISEHNRLYWYRQTLGQGPEFLTYFQNEAQLEKSRLLSDRFSAERPKGSFSTLEIQRTEQGDSAMYLCASSFSTRRDTQYFGPGTRLTVL.